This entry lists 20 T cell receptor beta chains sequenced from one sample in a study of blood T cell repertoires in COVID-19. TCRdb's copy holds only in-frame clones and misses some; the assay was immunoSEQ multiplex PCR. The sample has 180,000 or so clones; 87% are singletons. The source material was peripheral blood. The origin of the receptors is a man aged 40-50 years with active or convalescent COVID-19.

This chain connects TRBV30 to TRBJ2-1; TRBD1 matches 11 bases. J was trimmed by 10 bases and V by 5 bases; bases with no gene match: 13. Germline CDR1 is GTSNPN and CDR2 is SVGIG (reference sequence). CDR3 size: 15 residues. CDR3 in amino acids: CAWDPGQGAGGEQFF. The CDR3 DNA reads TGTGCCTGGGATCCCGGACAGGGGGCCGGCGGGGAGCAGTTCTTC.

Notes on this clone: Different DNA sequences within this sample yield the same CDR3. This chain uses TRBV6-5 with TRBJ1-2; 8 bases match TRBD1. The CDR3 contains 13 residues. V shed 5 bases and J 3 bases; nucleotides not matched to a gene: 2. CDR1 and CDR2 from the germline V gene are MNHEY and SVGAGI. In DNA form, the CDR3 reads TGTGCCAGCAGTCCAGGGGGCGACTATGGCTACACCTTC. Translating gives CASSPGGDYGYTF.

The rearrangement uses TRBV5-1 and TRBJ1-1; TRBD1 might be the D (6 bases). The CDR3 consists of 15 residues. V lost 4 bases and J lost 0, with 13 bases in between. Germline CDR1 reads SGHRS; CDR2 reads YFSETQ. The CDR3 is CASSVQQGVNTEAFF. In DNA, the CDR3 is TGCGCCAGCAGCGTTCAACAGGGAGTGAACACTGAAGCTTTCTTT.

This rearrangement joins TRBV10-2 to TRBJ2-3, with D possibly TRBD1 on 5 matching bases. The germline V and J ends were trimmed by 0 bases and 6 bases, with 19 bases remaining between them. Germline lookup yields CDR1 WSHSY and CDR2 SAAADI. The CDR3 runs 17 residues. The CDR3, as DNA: TGCGCCAGCAGTGAGTCGTTAGTGGCAGGGCGAAGGGATACGCAGTATTTT. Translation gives CASSESLVAGRRDTQYF.

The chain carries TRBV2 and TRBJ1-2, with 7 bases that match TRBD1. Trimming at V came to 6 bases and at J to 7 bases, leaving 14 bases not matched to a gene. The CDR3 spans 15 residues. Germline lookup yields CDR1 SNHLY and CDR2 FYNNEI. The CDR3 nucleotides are TGTGCCAGCAGCTTAGAGAGGCGACAGGGTAGTGGCTACACCTTC. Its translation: CASSLERRQGSGYTF.

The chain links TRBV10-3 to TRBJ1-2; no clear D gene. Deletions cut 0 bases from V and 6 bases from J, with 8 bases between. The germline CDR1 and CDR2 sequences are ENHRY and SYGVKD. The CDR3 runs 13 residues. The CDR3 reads CAISESARDGYTF. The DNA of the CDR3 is TGTGCCATCAGTGAGTCGGCCCGGGATGGCTACACCTTC.

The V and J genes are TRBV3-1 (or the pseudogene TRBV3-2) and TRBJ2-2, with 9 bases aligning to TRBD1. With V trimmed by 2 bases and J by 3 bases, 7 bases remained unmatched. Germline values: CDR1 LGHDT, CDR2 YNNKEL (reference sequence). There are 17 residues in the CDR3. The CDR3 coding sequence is TGTGCCAGCAGCCAACCCGACAGGGGGATGTACACCGGGGAGCTGTTTTTT. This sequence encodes CASSQPDRGMYTGELFF.

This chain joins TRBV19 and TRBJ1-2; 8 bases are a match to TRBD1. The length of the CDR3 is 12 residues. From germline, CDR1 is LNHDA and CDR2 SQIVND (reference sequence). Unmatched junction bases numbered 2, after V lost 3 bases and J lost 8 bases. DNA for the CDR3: TGTGCCAGTAGTATTCAGGGGGCCGGCTACACCTTC. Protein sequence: CASSIQGAGYTF.

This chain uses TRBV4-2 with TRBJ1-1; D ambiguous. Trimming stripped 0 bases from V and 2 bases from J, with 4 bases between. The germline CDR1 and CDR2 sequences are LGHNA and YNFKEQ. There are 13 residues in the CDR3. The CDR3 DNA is TGTGCCAGCAGCCAAGATATTAACACTGAAGCTTTCTTT. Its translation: CASSQDINTEAFF.

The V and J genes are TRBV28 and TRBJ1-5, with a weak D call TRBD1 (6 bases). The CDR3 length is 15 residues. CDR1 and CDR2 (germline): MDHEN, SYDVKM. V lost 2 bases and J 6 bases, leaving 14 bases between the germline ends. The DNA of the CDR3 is TGTGCCAGCAGTTTACCCGAGGGGGTAAGTCAGCCCCAGCATTTT. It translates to CASSLPEGVSQPQHF.

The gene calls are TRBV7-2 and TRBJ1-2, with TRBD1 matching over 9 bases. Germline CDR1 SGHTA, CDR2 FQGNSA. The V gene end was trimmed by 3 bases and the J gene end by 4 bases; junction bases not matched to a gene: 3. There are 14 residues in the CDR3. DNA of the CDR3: TGTGCCAGCAGCTTGGACAGGGGAGGCTATGGCTACACCTTC. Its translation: CASSLDRGGYGYTF.

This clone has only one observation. The CDR3 bases are TGCAGCGGACAGGGGGCGATGAACACTGAAGCTTTCTTT. Residues: CSGQGAMNTEAFF. The chain carries TRBV29-1 and TRBJ1-1; 10 nucleotides line up with TRBD1. There are 13 residues in the CDR3. Trimming removed 7 bases from V and 0 bases from J; junction bases left unmatched: 2. Germline CDR1 reads SQVTM; CDR2 reads ANQGSEA.

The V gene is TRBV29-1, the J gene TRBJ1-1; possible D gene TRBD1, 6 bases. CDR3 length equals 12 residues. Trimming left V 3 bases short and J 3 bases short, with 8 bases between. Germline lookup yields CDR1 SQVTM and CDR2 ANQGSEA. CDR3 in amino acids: CSVDNRDTEAFF. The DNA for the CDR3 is TGCAGCGTTGATAACAGGGACACTGAAGCTTTCTTT.

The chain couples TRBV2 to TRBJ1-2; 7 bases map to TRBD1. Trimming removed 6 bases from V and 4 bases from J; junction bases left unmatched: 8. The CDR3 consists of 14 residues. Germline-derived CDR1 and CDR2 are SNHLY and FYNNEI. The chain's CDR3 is CASRETGQRYGYTF. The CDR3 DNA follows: TGTGCCAGCAGGGAGACAGGGCAGCGCTATGGCTACACCTTC.

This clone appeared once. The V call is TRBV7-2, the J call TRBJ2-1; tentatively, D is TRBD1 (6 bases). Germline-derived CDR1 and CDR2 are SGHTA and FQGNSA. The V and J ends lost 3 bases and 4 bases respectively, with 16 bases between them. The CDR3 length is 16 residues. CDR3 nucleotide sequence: TGTGCCAGCAGCTTCGGTGACAGGTTGCTATACAATGAGCAGTTCTTC. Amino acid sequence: CASSFGDRLLYNEQFF.

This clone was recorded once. The CDR3 nucleotides read TGTGCCTGGAGTGTACAGGGTCCGGAGACCCAGTACTTC. It translates to CAWSVQGPETQYF. V gene TRBV30 combines with J gene TRBJ2-5; possible D gene TRBD1, 6 bases. V dropped 0 bases and J dropped 5 bases, with 10 bases sitting between them. Looked up from germline, CDR1 is GTSNPN and CDR2 is SVGIG (reference sequence). The CDR3 is made up of 13 amino acids.

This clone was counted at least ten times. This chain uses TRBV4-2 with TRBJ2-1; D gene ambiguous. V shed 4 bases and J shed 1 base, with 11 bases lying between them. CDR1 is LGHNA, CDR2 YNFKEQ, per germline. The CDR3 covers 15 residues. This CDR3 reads CASSPEQRSYNEQFF. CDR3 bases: TGTGCCAGCAGCCCAGAGCAACGGTCCTACAATGAGCAGTTCTTC.

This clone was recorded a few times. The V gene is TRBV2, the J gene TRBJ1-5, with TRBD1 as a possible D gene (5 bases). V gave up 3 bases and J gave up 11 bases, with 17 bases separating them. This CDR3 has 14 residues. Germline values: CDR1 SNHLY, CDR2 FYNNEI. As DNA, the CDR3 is TGTGCCAGCAGTGAGGGCAGGGCCCTATTAGCCCAGCATTTT. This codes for CASSEGRALLAQHF.

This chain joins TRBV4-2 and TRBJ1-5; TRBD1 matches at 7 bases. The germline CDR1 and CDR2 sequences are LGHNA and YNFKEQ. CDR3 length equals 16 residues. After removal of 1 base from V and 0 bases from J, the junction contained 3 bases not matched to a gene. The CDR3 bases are TGTGCCAGCAGCCAAGGGGGACAGTATAGCAATCAGCCCCAGCATTTT. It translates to CASSQGGQYSNQPQHF.

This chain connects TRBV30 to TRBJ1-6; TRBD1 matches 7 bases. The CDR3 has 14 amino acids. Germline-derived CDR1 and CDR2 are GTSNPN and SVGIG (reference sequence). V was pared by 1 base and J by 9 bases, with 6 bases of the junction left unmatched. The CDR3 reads CAWSEGQSSSPLHF. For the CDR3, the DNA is TGTGCCTGGAGTGAGGGACAGTCTAGTTCACCCCTCCACTTT.